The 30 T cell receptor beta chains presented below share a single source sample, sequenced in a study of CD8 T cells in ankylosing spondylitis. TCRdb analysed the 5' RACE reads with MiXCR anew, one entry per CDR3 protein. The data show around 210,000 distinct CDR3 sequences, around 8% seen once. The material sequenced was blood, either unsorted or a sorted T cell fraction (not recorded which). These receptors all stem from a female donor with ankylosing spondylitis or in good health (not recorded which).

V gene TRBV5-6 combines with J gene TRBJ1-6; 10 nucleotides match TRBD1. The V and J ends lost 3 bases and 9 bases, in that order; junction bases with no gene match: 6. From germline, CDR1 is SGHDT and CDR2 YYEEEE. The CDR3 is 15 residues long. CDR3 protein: CASSSAGTGASPLHF. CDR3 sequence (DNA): TGTGCCAGCAGCTCCGCCGGGACAGGGGCTTCACCCCTCCACTTT.

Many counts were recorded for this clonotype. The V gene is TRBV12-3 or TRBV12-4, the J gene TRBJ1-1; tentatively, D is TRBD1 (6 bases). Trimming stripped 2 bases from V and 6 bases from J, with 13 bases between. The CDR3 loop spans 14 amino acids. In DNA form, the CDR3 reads TGTGCCAGCAGTTTACCCTACAGGGCCGCTGAAGCTTTCTTT. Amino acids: CASSLPYRAAEAFF.

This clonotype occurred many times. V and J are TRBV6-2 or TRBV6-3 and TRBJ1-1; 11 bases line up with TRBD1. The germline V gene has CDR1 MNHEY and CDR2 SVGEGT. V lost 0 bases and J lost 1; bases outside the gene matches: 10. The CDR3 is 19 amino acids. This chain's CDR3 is CASSYSVRTGGFGNTEAFF. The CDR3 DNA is TGTGCCAGCAGTTACTCGGTACGGACAGGGGGCTTTGGGAACACTGAAGCTTTCTTT.

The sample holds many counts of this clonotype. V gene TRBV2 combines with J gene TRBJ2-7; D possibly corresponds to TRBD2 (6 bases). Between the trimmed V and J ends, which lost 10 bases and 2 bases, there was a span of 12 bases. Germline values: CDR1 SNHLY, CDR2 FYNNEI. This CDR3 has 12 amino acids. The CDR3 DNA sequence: TGTGCCATCCTAGGCGGGACCTACGAGCAGTACTTC. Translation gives CAILGGTYEQYF. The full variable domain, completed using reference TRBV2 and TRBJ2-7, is EPEVTQTPSHQVTQMGQEVILRCVPISNHLYFYWYRQILGQKVEFLVSFYNNEISEKSEIFDDQFSVERPDGSNFTLKIRSTKLEDSAMYFCAILGGTYEQYFGPGTRLTVT.

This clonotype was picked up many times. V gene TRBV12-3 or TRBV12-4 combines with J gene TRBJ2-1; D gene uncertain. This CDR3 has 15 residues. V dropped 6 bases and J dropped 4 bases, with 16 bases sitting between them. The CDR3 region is CASSPLLTGYNEQFF. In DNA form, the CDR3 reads TGTGCCAGCAGCCCCTTGTTGACCGGTTACAATGAGCAGTTCTTC.

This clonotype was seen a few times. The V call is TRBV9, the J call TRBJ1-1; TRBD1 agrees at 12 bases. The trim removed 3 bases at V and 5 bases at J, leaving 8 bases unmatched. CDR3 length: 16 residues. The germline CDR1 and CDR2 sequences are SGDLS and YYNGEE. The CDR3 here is CASSGGTGGIGTEAFF. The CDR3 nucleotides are TGTGCCAGCAGCGGGGGGACAGGGGGCATCGGGACTGAAGCTTTCTTT. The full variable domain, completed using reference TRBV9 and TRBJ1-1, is DSGVTQTPKHLITATGQRVTLRCSPRSGDLSVYWYQQSLDQGLQFLIQYYNGEERAKGNILERFSAQQFPDLHSELNLSSLELGDSALYFCASSGGTGGIGTEAFFGQGTRLTVV.

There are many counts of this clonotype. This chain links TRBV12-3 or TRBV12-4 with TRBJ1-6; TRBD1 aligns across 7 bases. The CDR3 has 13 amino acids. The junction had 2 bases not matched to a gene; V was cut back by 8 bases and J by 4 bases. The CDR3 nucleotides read TGTGCCAGCCGGGGACAGTATAATTCACCCCTCCACTTT. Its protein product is CASRGQYNSPLHF.

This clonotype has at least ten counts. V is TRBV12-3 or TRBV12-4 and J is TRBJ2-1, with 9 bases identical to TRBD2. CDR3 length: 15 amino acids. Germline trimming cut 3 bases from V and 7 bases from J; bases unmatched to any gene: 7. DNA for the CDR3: TGTGCCAGCAGTTTGGGTAGCGGGAGCTTGAATGAGCAGTTCTTC. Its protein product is CASSLGSGSLNEQFF.

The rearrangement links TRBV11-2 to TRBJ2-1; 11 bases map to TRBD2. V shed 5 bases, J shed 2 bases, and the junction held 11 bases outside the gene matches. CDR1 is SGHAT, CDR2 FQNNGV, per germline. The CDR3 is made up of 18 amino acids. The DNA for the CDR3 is TGTGCCAGCAGCCCCCGGCTAGCGGGAGGAGATGCCTACAATGAGCAGTTCTTC. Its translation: CASSPRLAGGDAYNEQFF.

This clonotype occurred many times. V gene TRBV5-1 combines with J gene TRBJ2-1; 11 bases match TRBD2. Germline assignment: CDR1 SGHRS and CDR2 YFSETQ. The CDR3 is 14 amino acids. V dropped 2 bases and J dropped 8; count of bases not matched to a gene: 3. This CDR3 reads CASSFSGRAHEQFF. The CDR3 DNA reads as TGCGCCAGCAGCTTTAGCGGGAGGGCCCATGAGCAGTTCTTC.

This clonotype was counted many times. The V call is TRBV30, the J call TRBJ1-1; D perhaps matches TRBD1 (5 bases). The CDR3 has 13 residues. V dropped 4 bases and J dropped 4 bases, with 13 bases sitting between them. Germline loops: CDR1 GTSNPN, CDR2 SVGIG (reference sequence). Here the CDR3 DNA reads TGTGCCTGGACCGGAGGGGTTGGCACTGAAGCTTTCTTT. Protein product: CAWTGGVGTEAFF.

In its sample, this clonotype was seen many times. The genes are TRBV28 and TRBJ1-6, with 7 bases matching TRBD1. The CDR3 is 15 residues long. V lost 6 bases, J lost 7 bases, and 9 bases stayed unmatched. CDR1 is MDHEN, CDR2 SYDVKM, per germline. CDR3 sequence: CASSPTTGSNSPLHF. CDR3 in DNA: TGTGCCAGCAGCCCAACGACAGGGTCGAATTCACCCCTCCACTTT.

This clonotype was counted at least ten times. For the CDR3, the DNA is TGCGCCAGCAGCGAAGGAGGGGCACTCTCTGGAAACACCATATATTTT. Amino acid sequence: CASSEGGALSGNTIYF. The genes are TRBV5-1 and TRBJ1-3, with D possibly TRBD1 on 5 matching bases. The V end lost 4 bases, the J end lost 0 bases, and 14 bases lay between the germline ends. Germline CDR1 reads SGHRS; CDR2 reads YFSETQ. The CDR3 length is 16 residues.

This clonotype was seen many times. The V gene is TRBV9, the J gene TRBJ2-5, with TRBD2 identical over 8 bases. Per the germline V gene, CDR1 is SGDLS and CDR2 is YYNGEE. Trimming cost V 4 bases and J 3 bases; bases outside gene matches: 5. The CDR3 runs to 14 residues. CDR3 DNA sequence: TGTGCCAGCAGCCCGACTAGCGAAGAAGAGACCCAGTACTTC. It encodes CASSPTSEEETQYF.

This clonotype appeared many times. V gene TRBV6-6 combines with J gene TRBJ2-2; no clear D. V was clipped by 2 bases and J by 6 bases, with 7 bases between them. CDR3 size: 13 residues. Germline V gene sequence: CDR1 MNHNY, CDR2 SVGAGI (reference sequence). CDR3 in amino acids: CASSYKKAGELFF. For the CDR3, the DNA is TGTGCCAGCAGTTACAAGAAAGCCGGGGAGCTGTTTTTT.

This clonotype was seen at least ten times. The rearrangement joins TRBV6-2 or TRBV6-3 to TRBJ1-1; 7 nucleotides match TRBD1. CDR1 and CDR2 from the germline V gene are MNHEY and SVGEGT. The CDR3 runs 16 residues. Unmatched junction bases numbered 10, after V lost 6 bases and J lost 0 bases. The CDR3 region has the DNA TGTGCCAGCAGCCCAGGGACAGCGGACATGAACACTGAAGCTTTCTTT. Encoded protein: CASSPGTADMNTEAFF.

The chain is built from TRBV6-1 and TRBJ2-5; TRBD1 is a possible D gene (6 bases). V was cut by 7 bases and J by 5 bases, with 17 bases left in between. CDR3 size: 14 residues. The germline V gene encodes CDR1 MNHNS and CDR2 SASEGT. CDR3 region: CASIARGLPETQYF. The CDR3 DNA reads TGTGCCAGCATTGCCAGGGGCCTCCCCGAGACCCAGTACTTC.

The DNA for the CDR3 is TGTGCCACCAGTGGAAGGGAGGAGACCCAGTACTTC. It translates to CATSGREETQYF. The chain recombines TRBV24-1 with TRBJ2-5; tentatively, D is TRBD2 (5 bases). In germline, CDR1 is KGHDR, CDR2 SFDVKD. This CDR3 has 12 residues. V was cut by 5 bases and J by 5 bases, with 8 bases left in between.

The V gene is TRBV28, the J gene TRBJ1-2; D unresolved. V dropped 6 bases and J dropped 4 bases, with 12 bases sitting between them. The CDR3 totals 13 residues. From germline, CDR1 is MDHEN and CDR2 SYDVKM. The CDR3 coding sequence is TGTGCCAGCAGCCCGGGTCCAGTCTATGGCTACACCTTC. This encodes CASSPGPVYGYTF.

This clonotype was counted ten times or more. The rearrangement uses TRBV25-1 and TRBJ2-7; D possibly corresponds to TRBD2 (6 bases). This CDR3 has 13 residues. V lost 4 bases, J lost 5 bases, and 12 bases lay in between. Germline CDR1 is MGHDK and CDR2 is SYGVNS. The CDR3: CASSVWGRNEQYF. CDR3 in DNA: TGTGCCAGCAGTGTATGGGGGAGGAACGAGCAGTACTTC.

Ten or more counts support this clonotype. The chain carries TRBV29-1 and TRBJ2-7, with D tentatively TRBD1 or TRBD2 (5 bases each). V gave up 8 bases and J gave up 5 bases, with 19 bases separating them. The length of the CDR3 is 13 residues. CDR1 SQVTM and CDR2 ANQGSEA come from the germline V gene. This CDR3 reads CSCRGAAYNEQYF. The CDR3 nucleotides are TGCAGCTGCAGAGGGGCTGCATACAACGAGCAGTACTTC.

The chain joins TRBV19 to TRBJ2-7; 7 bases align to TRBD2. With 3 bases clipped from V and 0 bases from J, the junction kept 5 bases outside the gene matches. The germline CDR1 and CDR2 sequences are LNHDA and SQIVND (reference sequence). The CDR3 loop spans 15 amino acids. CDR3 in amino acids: CASSIAGDGSYEQYF. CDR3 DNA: TGTGCCAGTAGTATTGCGGGGGACGGCTCCTACGAGCAGTACTTC.

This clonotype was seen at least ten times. CDR3 loop: CASSGEGWETQYF. The CDR3, as DNA: TGTGCCAGCAGTGGAGAGGGTTGGGAGACCCAGTACTTC. This chain uses TRBV2 with TRBJ2-5; maybe TRBD2 (5 bases). Deletions cut 4 bases from V and 5 bases from J, with 11 bases between. This CDR3 spans 13 amino acids. In germline, CDR1 is SNHLY, CDR2 FYNNEI. The entire variable domain, with the rest obtained from reference TRBV2 and TRBJ2-5, is as follows: EPEVTQTPSHQVTQMGQEVILRCVPISNHLYFYWYRQILGQKVEFLVSFYNNEISEKSEIFDDQFSVERPDGSNFTLKIRSTKLEDSAMYFCASSGEGWETQYFGPGTRLLVL.

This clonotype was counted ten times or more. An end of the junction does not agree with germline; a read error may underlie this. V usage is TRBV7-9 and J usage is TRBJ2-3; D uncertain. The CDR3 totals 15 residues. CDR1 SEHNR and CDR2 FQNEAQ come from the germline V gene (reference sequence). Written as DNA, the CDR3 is TGTGCCAGCAGCGTAGCCGGGCTCCGCACAGATACGCAGTATTTT. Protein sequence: CASSVAGLRTDTQYF.

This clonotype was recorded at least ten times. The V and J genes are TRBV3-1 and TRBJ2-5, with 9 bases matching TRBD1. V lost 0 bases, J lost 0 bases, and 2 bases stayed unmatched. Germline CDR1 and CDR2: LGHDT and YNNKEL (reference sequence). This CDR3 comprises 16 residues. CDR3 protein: CASSQDWTGDQETQYF. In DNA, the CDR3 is TGTGCCAGCAGCCAAGACTGGACAGGGGACCAAGAGACCCAGTACTTC.

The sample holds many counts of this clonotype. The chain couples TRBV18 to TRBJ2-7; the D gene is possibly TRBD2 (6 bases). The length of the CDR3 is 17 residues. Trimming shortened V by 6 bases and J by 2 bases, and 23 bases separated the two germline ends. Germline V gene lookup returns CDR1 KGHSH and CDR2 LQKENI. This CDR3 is CASSPTGRDFWTYEQYF. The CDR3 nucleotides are TGTGCCAGCTCTCCCACCGGTCGGGACTTTTGGACCTACGAGCAGTACTTC.

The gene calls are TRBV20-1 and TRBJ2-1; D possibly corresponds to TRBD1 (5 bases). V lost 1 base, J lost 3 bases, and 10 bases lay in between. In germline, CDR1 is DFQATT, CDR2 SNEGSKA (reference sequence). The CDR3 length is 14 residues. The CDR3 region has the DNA TGCAGTGCTAGAGCAGGGTCCCTCTACAATGAGCAGTTCTTC. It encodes CSARAGSLYNEQFF.

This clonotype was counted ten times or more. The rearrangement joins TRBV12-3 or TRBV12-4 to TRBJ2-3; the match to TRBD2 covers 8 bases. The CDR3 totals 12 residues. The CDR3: CVIGLAGDTQYF. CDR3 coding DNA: TGTGTCATTGGGCTAGCGGGAGATACGCAGTATTTT.

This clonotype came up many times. The CDR3 loop reads CASSLVGTLEQYF. CDR3 sequence (DNA): TGTGCCAGCAGCTTGGTAGGGACTCTCGAGCAGTACTTC. The chain carries TRBV5-4 and TRBJ2-7; a possible D gene is TRBD2 (6 bases). V was clipped by 0 bases and J by 6 bases, with 10 bases between them. The germline V gene encodes CDR1 SGHNT and CDR2 YYREEE (reference sequence). This CDR3 region has 13 residues.

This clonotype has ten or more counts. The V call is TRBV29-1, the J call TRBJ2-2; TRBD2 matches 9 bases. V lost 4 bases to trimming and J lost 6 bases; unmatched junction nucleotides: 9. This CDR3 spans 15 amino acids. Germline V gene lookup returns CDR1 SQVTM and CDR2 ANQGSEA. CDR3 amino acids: CSVAVREGPPGELFF. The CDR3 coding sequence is TGCAGCGTTGCGGTGCGGGAGGGCCCACCCGGGGAGCTGTTTTTT.